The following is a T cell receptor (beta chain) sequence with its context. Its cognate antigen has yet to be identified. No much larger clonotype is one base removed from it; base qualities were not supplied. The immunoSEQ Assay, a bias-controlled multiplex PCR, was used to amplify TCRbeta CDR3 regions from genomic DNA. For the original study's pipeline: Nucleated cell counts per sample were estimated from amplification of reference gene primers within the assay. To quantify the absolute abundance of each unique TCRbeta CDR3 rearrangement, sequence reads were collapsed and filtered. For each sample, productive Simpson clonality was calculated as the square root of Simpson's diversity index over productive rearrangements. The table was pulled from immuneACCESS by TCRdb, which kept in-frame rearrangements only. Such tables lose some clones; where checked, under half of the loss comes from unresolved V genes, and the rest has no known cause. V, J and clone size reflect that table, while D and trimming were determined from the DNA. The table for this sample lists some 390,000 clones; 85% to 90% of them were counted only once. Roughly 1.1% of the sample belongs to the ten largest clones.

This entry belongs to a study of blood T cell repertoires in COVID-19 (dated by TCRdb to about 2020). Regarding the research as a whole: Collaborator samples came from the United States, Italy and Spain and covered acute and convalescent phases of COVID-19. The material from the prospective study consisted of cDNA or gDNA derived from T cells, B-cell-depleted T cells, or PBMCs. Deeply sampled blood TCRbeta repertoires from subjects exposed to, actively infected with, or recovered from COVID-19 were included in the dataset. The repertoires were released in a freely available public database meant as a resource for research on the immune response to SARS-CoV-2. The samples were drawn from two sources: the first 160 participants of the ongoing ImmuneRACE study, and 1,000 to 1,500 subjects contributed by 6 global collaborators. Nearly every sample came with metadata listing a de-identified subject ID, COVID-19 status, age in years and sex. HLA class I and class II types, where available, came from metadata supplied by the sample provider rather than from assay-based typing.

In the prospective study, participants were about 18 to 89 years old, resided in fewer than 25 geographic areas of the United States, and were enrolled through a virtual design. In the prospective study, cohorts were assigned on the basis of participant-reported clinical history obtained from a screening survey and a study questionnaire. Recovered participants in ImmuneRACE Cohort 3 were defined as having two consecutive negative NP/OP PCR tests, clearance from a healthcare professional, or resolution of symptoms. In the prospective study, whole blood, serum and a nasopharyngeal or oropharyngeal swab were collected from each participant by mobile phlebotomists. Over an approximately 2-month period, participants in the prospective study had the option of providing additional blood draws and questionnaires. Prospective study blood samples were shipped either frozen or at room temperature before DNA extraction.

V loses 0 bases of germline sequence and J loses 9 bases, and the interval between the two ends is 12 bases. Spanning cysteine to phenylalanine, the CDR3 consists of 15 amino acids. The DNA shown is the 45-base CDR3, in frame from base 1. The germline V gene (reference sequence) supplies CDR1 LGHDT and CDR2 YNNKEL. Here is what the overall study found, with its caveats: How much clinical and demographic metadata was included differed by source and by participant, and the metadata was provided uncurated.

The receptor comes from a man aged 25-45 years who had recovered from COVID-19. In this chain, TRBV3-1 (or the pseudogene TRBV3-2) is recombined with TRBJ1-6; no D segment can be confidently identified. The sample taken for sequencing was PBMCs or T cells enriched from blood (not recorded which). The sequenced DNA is TGTGCCAGCAGCCAAGATACCATCCCAGGTTCACCCCTCCACTTT. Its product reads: CASSQDTIPGSPLHF.